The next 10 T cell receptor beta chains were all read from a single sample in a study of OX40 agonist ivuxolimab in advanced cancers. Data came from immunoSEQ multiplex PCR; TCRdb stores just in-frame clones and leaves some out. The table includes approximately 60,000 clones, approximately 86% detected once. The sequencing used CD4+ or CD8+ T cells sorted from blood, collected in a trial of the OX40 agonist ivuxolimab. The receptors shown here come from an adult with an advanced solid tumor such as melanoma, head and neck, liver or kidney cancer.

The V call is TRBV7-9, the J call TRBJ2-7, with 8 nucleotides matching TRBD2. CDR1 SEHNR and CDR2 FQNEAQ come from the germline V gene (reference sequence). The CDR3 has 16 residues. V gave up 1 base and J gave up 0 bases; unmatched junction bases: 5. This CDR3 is CASSLVIAGLSYEQYF. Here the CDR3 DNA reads TGTGCCAGCAGCTTAGTTATAGCGGGGCTCTCCTACGAGCAGTACTTC.

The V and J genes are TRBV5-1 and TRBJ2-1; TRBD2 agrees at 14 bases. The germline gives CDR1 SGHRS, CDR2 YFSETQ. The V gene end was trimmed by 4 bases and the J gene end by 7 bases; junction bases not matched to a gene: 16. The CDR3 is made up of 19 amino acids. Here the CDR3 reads CASSTTGGLAGAPRNEQFF. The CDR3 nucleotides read TGCGCCAGCAGCACGACAGGGGGACTAGCGGGGGCCCCGAGGAATGAGCAGTTCTTC.

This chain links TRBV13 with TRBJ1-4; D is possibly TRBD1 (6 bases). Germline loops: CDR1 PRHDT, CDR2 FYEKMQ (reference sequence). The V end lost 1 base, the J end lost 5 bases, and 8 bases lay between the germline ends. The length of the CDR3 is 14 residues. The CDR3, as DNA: TGTGCCAGCAGCTTAGAGGGGGGGAATGAAAAACTGTTTTTT. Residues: CASSLEGGNEKLFF.

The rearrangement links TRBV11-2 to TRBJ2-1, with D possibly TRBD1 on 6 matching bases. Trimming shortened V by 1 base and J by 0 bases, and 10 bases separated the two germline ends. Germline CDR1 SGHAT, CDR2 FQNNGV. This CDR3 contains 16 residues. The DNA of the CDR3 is TGTGCCAGCAGCTTAGGCCAAGGGGGCTCCTACAATGAGCAGTTCTTC. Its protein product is CASSLGQGGSYNEQFF.

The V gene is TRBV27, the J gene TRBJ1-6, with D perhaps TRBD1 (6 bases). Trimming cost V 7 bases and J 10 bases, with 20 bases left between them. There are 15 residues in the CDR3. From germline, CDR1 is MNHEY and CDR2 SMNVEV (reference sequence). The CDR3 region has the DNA TGTGCCAGCAAGGGTGGGGGCGGATTCGGATCACCCCTCCACTTT. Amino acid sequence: CASKGGGGFGSPLHF.

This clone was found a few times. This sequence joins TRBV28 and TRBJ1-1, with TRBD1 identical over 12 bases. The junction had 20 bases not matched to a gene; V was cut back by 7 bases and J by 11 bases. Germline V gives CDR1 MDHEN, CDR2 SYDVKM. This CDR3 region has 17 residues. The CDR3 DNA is TGTGCCAGCACCGTCACTTCCGGGGGGACAGGGGGCTATGACGCTTTCTTT. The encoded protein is CASTVTSGGTGGYDAFF.

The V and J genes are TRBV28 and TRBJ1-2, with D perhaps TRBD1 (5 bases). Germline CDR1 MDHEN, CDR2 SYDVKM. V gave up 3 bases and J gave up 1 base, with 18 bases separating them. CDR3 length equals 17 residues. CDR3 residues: CASSFGGGRPVNYGYTF. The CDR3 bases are TGTGCCAGCAGTTTTGGGGGTGGACGGCCAGTTAACTATGGCTACACCTTC.

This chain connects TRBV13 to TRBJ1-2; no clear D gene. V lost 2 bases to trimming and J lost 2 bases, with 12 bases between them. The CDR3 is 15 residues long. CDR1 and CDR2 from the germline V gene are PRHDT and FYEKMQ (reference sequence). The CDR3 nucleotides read TGTGCCAGCAGCTTAATCCAGGCGTCCAACTATGGCTACACCTTC. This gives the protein CASSLIQASNYGYTF.

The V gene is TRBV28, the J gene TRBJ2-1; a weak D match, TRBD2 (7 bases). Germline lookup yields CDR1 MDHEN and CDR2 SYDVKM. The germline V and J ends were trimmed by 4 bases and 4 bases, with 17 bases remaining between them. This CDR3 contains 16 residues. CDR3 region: CASSSRLGGQYNEQFF. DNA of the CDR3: TGTGCCAGCAGTTCCCGACTGGGGGGGCAATACAATGAGCAGTTCTTC.

CDR3 sequence (DNA): TGTGCCAGCAGCCCAAGCTCCTACGAGCAGTACGTC. Amino acid sequence: CASSPSSYEQYV. This rearrangement joins TRBV7-9 to TRBJ2-7; D not resolved. The V end lost 5 bases, the J end lost 0 bases, and 5 bases lay between the germline ends. The CDR3 has 12 amino acids. The germline gives CDR1 SEHNR, CDR2 FQNEAQ (reference sequence).